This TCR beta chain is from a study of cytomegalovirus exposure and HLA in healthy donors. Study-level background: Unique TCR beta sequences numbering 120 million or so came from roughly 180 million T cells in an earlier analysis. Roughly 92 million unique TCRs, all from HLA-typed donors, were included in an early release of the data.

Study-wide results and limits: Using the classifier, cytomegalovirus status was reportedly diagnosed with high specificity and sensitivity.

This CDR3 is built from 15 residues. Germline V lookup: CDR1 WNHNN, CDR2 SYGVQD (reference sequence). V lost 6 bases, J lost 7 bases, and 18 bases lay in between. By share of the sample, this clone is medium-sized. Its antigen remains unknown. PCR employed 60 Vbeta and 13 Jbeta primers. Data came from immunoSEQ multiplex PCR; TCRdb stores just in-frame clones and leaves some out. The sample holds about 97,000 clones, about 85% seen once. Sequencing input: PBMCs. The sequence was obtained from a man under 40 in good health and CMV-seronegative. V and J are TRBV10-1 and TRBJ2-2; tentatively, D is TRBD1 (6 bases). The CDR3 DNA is TGCGCCAGCAGATCCGTCGCAGGGGTCGGCGGGGAGCTGTTTTTT. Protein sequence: CASRSVAGVGGELFF.